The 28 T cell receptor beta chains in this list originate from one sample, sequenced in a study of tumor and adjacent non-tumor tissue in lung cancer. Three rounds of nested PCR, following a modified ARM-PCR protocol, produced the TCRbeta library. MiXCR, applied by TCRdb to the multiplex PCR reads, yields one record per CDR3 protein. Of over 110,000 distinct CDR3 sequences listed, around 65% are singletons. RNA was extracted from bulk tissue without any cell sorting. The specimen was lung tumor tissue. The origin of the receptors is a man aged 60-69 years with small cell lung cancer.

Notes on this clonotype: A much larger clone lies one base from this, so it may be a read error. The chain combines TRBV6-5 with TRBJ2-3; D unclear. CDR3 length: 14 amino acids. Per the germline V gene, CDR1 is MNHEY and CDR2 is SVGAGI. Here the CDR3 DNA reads TGTGTCAGCAGAGCCGGTAGACTCACAGATACGCAGTATTTT. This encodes CVSRAGRLTDTQYF.

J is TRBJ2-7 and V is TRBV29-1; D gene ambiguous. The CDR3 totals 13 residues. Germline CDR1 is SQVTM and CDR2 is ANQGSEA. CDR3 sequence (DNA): TGCGACGTTCTGTCCCAGGAGAACTACGAGCGATACTTC. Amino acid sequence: CDVLSQENYERYF.

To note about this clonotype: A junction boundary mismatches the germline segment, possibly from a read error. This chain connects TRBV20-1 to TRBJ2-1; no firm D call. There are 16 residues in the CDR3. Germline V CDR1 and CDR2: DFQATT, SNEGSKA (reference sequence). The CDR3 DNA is TGCAGTGTTAGAACGTCAATTGGATTCGGAAACAATGAGCAGTTCTTC. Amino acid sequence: CSVRTSIGFGNNEQFF.

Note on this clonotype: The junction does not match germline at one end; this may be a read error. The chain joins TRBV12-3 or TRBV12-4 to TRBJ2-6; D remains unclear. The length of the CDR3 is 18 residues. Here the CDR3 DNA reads TGTGTCAGCACTCTCCGGTGGATCAAAGTCTCTGGGGCCAACGTCCTGACTTTC. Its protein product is CVSTLRWIKVSGANVLTF.

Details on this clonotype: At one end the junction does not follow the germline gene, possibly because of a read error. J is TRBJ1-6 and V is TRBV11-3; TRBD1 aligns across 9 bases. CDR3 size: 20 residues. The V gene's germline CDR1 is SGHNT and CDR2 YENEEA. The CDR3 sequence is CAGSHHRDRVSTLTNSPLHF. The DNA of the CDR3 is TGTGCCGGCAGCCATCACCGGGACAGGGTCTCCACTCTAACAAATTCACCCCTCCACTTT.

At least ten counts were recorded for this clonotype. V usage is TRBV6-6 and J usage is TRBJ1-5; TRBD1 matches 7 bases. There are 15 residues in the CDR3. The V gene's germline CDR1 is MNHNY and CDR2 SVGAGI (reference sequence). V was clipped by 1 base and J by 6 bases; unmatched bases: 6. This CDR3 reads CASSYLQGGTQPQHF. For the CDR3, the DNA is TGTGCCAGCAGTTACTTGCAGGGGGGCACTCAGCCCCAGCATTTT.

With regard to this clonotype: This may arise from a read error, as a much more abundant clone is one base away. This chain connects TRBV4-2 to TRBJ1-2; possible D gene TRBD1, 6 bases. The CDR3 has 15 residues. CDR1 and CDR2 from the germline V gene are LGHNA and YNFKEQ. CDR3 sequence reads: CANSQPYTGNYGYTF. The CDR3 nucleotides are TGTGCCAACAGCCAACCCTATACAGGGAACTATGGCTACACCTTC.

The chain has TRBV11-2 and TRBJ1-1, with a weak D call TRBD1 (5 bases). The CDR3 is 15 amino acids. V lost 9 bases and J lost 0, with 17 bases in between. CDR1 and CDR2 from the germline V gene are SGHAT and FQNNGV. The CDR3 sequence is CARSPGDGLNTEAFF. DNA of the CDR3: TGTGCCAGAAGCCCTGGGGACGGTCTGAACACTGAAGCTTTCTTT.

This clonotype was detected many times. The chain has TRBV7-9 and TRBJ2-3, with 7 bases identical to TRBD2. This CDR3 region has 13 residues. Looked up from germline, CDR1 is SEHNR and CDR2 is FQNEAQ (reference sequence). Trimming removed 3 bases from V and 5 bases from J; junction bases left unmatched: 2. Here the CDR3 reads CASSFPGGDTQYF. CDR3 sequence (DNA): TGTGCCAGCAGCTTCCCGGGAGGAGATACGCAGTATTTT. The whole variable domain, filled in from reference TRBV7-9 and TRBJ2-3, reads DTGVSQNPRHKITKRGQNVTFRCDPISEHNRLYWYRQTLGQGPEFLTYFQNEAQLEKSRLLSDRFSAERPKGSFSTLEIQRTEQGDSAMYLCASSFPGGDTQYFGPGTRLTVL.

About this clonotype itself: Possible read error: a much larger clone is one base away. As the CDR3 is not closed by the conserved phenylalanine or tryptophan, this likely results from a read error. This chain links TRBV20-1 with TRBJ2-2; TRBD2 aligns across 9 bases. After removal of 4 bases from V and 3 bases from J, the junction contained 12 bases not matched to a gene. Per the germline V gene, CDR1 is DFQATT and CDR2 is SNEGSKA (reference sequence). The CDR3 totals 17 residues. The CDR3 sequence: CSAIDSGSGSDTGELFS. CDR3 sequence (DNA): TGCAGTGCTATAGATAGCGGGAGCGGTTCTGACACCGGGGAGCTGTTTTCT.

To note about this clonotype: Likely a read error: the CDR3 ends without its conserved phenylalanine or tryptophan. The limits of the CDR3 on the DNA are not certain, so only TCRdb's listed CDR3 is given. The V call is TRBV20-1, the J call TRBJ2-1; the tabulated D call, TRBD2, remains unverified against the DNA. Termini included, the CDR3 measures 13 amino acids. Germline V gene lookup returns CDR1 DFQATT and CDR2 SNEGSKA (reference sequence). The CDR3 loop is CSASGGVDNEQLY.

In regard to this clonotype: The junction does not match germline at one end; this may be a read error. Here the CDR3 reads CSVRLAGGTDMQYF. As DNA, the CDR3 is TGCAGCGTGAGACTAGCGGGAGGCACAGATATGCAGTATTTT. The chain recombines TRBV29-1 with TRBJ2-3; 13 bases line up with TRBD2. CDR1 and CDR2 (germline): SQVTM, ANQGSEA. The CDR3 length is 14 residues.

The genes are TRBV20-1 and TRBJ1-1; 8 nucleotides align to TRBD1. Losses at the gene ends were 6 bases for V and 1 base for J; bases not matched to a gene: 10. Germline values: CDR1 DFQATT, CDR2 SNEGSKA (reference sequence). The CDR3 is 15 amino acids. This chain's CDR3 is CSAIDTGGGNTEAFF. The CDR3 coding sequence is TGCAGTGCCATAGACACAGGGGGGGGGAACACTGAAGCTTTCTTT.

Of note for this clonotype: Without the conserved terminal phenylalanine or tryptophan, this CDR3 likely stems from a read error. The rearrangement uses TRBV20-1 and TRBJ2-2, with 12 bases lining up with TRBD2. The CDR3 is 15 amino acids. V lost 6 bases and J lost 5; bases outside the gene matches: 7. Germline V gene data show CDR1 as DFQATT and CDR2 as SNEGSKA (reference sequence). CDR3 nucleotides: TGCAGTGCCCTACTAGCGGGAGGAGGAACCGGGGAGCTGTTTTAT. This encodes CSALLAGGGTGELFY.

In nucleotides, the CDR3 is TGTGCCAGCAGCTCAACCGGGACTAGCGGCTCCTACAATGAGCAGTTCTTC. Translating it yields CASSSTGTSGSYNEQFF. V and J are TRBV13 and TRBJ2-1; TRBD2 agrees at 11 bases. CDR1 is PRHDT, CDR2 FYEKMQ, per germline (reference sequence). J lost 0 bases, V lost 4 bases, and 5 bases had no gene match. The CDR3 has 17 amino acids.

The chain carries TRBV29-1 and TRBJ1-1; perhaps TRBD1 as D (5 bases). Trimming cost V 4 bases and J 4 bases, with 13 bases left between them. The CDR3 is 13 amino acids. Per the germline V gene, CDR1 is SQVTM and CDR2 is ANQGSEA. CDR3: CSVVSGAGTEAFF. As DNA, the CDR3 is TGCAGCGTTGTTAGTGGGGCGGGCACTGAAGCTTTCTTT.

The CDR3 sequence is CASSCTEAFF. For the CDR3, the DNA is TGTGCCAGCAGTTGCACAGAAGCTTTCTTT. The rearrangement links TRBV6-6 to TRBJ1-1, with D unresolved. Trimming removed 4 bases at V and 8 bases at J, with 5 bases between. Germline V gene data show CDR1 as MNHNY and CDR2 as SVGAGI (reference sequence). The CDR3 is 10 amino acids.

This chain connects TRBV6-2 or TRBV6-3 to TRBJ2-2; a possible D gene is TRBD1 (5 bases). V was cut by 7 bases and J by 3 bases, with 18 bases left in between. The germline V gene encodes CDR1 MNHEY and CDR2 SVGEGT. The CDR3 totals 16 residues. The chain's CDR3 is CASIRGTTWDTGELFF. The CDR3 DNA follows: TGTGCCAGCATTAGGGGCACGACGTGGGACACCGGGGAGCTGTTTTTT.

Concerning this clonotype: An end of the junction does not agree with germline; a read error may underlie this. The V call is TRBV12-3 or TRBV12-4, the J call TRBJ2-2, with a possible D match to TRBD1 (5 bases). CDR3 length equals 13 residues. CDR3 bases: TGTGCCAGTGGGGCCTGGAAGACCGGAGAGCTGTTTTTT. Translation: CASGAWKTGELFF.

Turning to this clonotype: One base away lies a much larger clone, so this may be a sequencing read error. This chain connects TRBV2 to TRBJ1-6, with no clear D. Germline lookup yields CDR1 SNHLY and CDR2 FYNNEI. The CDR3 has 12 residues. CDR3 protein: CASTDLNSPPHF. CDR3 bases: TGTGCCAGCACGGACCTCAATTCACCCCCCCACTTT.

The CDR3, as DNA: TGCAGTGCTAGAGATATGGGCGGGCAAATGAACACCGGGGAGCTGTTTTTT. Its translation is CSARDMGGQMNTGELFF. The rearrangement links TRBV20-1 to TRBJ2-2, with D perhaps TRBD2 (5 bases). Germline assignment: CDR1 DFQATT and CDR2 SNEGSKA (reference sequence). Trimming took 0 bases from V and 1 from J, leaving 15 bases between them. CDR3 length equals 17 residues.

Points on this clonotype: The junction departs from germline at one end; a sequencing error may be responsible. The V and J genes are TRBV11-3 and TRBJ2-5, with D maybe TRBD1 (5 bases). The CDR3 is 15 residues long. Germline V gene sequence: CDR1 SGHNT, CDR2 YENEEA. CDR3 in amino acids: CASSADKGPQETQSF. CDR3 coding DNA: TGTGCCAGCAGCGCTGACAAGGGGCCCCAAGAGACCCAGTCCTTC.

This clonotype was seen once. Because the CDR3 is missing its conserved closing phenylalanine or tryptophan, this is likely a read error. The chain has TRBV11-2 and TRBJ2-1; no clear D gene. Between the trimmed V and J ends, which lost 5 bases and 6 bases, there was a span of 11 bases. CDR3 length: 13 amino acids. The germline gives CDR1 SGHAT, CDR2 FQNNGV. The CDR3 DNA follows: TGTGCCAGCAGCGTAGGGTTGACCAATGAGCAGTTCTAC. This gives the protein CASSVGLTNEQFY.

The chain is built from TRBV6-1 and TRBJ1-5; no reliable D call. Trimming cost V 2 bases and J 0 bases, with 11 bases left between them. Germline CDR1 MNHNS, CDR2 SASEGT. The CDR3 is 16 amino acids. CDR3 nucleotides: TGTGCCAGCAGTGAACGGGCAGCGTTTAGCAATCAGCCCCAGCATTTT. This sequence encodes CASSERAAFSNQPQHF.

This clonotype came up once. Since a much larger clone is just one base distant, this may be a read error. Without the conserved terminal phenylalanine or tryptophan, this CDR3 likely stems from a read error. Here the CDR3 DNA reads TGTGCCAGCAGTTTAAGTTGGGACAGGGCGCATGGCTACACCCTC. Amino acids: CASSLSWDRAHGYTL. This chain joins TRBV12-3 or TRBV12-4 and TRBJ1-2, with 9 bases that match TRBD1. CDR3 length: 15 amino acids. V lost 2 bases, J lost 6 bases, and 7 bases stayed unmatched.

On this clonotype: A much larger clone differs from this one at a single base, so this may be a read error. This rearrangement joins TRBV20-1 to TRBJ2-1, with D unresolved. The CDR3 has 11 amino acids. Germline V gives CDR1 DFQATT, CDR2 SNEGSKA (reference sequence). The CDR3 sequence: CSDGSYNEQFF. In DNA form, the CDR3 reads TGCAGCGACGGGTCCTACAATGAGCAGTTCTTC.

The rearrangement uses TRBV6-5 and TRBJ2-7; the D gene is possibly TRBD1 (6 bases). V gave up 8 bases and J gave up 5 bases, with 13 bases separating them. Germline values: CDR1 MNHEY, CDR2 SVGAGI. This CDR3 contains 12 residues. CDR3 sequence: CASRSTGNEQYF. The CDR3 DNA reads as TGTGCCAGCCGTAGCACAGGGAACGAGCAGTACTTC.

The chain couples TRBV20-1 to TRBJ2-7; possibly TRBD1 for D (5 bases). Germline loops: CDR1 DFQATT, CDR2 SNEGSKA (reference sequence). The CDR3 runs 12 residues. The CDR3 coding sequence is TGCAACGCTAGAGATCTCCAGGGCGAGCAGTACTTC. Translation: CNARDLQGEQYF.